This is a list of T cell receptor beta chains from one sample in a study of T cells in Graves' hyperthyroidism and ophthalmopathy. TCRdb independently ran MiXCR on the multiplex PCR reads; one entry per CDR3 protein. Found here are almost 600,000 distinct CDR3 sequences, about 15% of them singletons; the top ten hold approximately 5.7%. Sequencing used blood. The origin of the receptors is a woman in her twenties or thirties with Graves' hyperthyroidism that later progressed to Graves' ophthalmopathy. CDR3s include the opening cysteine and the closing phenylalanine or tryptophan. A D gene is named only where the DNA matches it firmly. Expanded clones get a size class; other rows say once, few or many, or leave the size out.

d_gene	v_gene	j_gene	abundance	CDR3nt	CDR3aa
-	TRBV25-1	TRBJ2-5	-	TGTGCCAGCACTAACCCGAGTCAAGAGACCCAGTACTTC	CASTNPSQETQYF
TRBD1	TRBV27	TRBJ1-5	many	TGTGCCAGCAGCCAGGCAACGGGACAGGGAAGCAATCAGCCCCAGCATTTT	CASSQATGQGSNQPQHF
TRBD1	TRBV28	TRBJ2-2	-	TGTGCCAGCAGGGCCGGGACAGGGTGGACCGGGGAGCTGTTTTTT	CASRAGTGWTGELFF
TRBD1	TRBV28	TRBJ1-1	many	TGTGCCAGCGGGGACAGGCCGACCCCGAACACTGAAGCTTTCTTT	CASGDRPTPNTEAFF
-	TRBV3-1	TRBJ1-6	many	TGTGCCAGCAGCCAAGCAAGCCAGGGGCGGAATTCACCCCTCCACTTT	CASSQASQGRNSPLHF
TRBD2	TRBV18	TRBJ2-1	many	TGTGCCAGCTCACCTCCGCGAGCGGGAGGGCGGGATGAGCAGTTCTTC	CASSPPRAGGRDEQFF
-	TRBV10-3	TRBJ2-7	many	TGTGCCATCAGTGGAGTAGGGGACGAGCAGTACTTC	CAISGVGDEQYF
-	TRBV28	TRBJ1-2	many	TGTGCCAGTTTTACTAACTATGGCTACACCTTC	CASFTNYGYTF
-	TRBV6-1	TRBJ1-2	once	TGTGCCAGCAGTCCTAAGCAGGGGAATGGCTACACCTTC	CASSPKQGNGYTF
-	TRBV3-1	TRBJ2-7	few	TGTGCCAGCAGCCAAGCGCTTATCTCTCCCTACGAGCAGTACTTC	CASSQALISPYEQYF
-	TRBV9	TRBJ1-5	-	TGTGCCAGCAGCGTAAACAGCGAGCTCAATCAGCCCCAGCATTTT	CASSVNSELNQPQHF
TRBD1	TRBV28	TRBJ2-7	many	TGTGCCAGCCCCGGGACAGGGTGGTACTACGAGCAGTACTTC	CASPGTGWYYEQYF
-	TRBV7-2	TRBJ2-2	-	TGTGCCAGCAGCTTGTATAACACGCCCGGGGAGCTGTTTTTT	CASSLYNTPGELFF
TRBD2	TRBV5-4	TRBJ2-1	-	TGTGCCAGCAGCTTGGATCTAGGGACTAGCGGGTACAATGAGCAGTTCTTC	CASSLDLGTSGYNEQFF
-	TRBV18	TRBJ1-1	many	TGTGCCAGCTCACCCACCGGGGTGTCGAACACTGAAGCTTTCTTT	CASSPTGVSNTEAFF
TRBD1	TRBV28	TRBJ2-5	many	TGTGCCAGCAGTCTGACCCGGGACAGGGGCCGAGGGGACCAGTACTTC	CASSLTRDRGRGDQYF
TRBD2	TRBV30	TRBJ2-2	few	TGTGCCTGGAGTGGGGCTAGCGGGACCTACACCGGGGAGCTGTTTTTT	CAWSGASGTYTGELFF
TRBD1	TRBV19	TRBJ1-1	-	TGTGCCAGTAGTATCCCCGGGACAGGGCACACTGAAGCTTTCTTT	CASSIPGTGHTEAFF
TRBD1	TRBV29-1	TRBJ2-7	-	TGCAGCGTTGGAGACAGGGCCTCCTACGAGCAGTACTTC	CSVGDRASYEQYF
-	TRBV6-1	TRBJ2-5	many	TGTGCCAGCAGTCCAACTTTTCTCCTGGATCCACAAGAGACCCAGTACTTC	CASSPTFLLDPQETQYF
-	TRBV19	TRBJ1-1	many	TGTGCCAGTACCTATGGTTACGAATCGAACACTGAAGCTTTCTTT	CASTYGYESNTEAFF